This T cell receptor (beta chain) was captured by sequencing in a study of T cells in Graves' hyperthyroidism and ophthalmopathy. Findings and caveats of the study: Appearing also in blood were most of the thyroid clonotypes expanded above 0.001. From stable hyperthyroidism, ophthalmopathy was separated by a 13 V-J model.

RNA transcripts yielded amplified TCR beta CDR3 regions. When the TCR CDR3 underwent first-round RT-PCR, the HTBI primer set was used. Using its own MiXCR run on the multiplex PCR reads, TCRdb lists one record per CDR3 protein. The data contain 500,000 to 600,000 distinct CDR3 sequences, roughly 46% of them seen just once; the ten biggest clones take up around 17%. The diagnostic basis comprised clinical symptoms, serum thyroxine and TRAb, thyroid ultrasound and orbital computed tomography. This clonotype was seen many times. Its antigen remains unidentified. The TCR originated in an adult woman with Graves' disease, either hyperthyroidism or ophthalmopathy (not recorded which). Sequencing was done on a sample of peripheral blood or thyroid tissue (not recorded which).

CDR3 nucleotides: TGTGCCAGCAGCTTAGAACAGCCTAATTCACCCCTCCACTTT. Translated, it gives CASSLEQPNSPLHF. The V call is TRBV7-9, the J call TRBJ1-6, with no clear D. The V and J ends lost 1 base and 6 bases respectively, with 7 bases between them. Germline V CDR1 and CDR2: SEHNR, FQNEAQ (reference sequence). CDR3 length equals 14 residues.